This T cell receptor (beta chain) came from a study of beta chain features in type 1 diabetes. Broader study findings: TCRB CDR3 length was moderately but significantly reduced in all four CD4+ subsets of Type 1 diabetes patients.

As regards this clone: Its antigen is not identified.

The entirety of the isolated RNA underwent reverse transcription, so expressed TCRB transcripts were sequenced. Measured with immunoSEQ multiplex PCR; TCRdb has only the in-frame clones, and not every one. The sample shows about 650,000 clones, around an eighth of them seen only once. CD45RO/CCR7/CD25/CD127/CD95/CD27 staining was used to isolate CD4+ naive, central memory, regulatory and stem cell-like memory cells by sorting. This CDR3 region has 16 residues. In germline, CDR1 is MDHEN, CDR2 SYDVKM. The junction had 10 bases not matched to a gene; V was cut back by 6 bases and J by 2 bases. Sample: naive CD4+ T cells from blood. The origin of this receptor is a man in his thirties or forties with type 1 diabetes. This sequence joins TRBV28 and TRBJ2-5; TRBD2 agrees at 9 bases. In DNA form, the CDR3 reads TGTGCCAGCAGCCTACCCGGACTAGCGTCACAAGAGACCCAGTACTTC. Its translation: CASSLPGLASQETQYF.